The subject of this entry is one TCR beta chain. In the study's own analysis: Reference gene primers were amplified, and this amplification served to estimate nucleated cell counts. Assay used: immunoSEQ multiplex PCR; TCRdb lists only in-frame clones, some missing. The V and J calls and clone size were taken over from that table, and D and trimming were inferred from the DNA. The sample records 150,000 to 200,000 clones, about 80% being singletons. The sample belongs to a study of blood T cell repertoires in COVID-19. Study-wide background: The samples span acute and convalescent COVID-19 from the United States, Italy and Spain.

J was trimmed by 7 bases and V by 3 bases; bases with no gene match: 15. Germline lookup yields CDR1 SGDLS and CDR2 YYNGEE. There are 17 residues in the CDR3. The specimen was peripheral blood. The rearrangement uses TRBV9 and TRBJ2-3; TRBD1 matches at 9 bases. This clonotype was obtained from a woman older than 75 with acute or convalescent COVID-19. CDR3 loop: CASSASRDRDFINTQYF. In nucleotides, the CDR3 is TGTGCCAGCAGCGCGAGCCGGGACAGGGATTTCATAAATACGCAGTATTTT.